This T cell receptor (beta chain) was sequenced during a study of cytomegalovirus exposure and HLA in healthy donors. Regarding the study as a whole: Most CMV-associated TCR beta chains were later found to appear HLA-restricted. Across donors, most TCRs were seen rarely, yet some public ones were widespread.

With regard to this clone: Antigen: not known. Other DNA sequences from this sample encode an identical CDR3 as well.

The PCR made use of 60 Vbeta and 13 Jbeta primers. Sequencing was performed with immunoSEQ multiplex PCR; in TCRdb, only in-frame clones are kept and a portion is missing. This table has more than 75,000 clones, around four fifths appearing once. Germline V gene sequence: CDR1 MDHEN, CDR2 SYDVKM. Trimming left V 3 bases short and J 2 bases short, with 7 bases between. This CDR3 has 13 amino acids. This cohort consisted of healthy bone marrow donors. Source material: PBMCs. This TCR derives from a woman aged 18-35 years in good health and CMV-seropositive. V usage is TRBV28 and J usage is TRBJ1-1; unclear D gene. The CDR3 DNA reads TGTGCCAGCAGTTTCCGGGGTAACACTGAAGCTTTCTTT. Translation gives CASSFRGNTEAFF.